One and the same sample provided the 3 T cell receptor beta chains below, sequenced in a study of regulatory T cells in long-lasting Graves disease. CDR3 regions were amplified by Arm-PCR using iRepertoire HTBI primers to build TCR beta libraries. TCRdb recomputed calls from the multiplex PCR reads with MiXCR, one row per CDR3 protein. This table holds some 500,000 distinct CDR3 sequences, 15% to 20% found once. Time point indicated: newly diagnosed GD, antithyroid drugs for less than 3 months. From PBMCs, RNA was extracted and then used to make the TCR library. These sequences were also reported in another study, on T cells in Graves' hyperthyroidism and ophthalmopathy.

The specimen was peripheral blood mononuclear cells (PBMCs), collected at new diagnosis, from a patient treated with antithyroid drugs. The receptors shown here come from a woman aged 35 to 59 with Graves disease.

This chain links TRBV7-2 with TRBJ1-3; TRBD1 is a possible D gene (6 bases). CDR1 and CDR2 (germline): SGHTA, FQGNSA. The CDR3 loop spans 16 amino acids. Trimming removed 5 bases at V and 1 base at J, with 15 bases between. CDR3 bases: TGTGCCAGCAGCCGGGAAACGGGGACATCTGGAAACACCATATATTTT. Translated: CASSRETGTSGNTIYF.

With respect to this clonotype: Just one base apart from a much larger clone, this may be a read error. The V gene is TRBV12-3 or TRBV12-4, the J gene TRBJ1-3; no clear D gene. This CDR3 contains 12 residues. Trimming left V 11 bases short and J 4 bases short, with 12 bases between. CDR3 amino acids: CARSGPGNTIYF. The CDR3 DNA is TGTGCCCGCTCGGGTCCCGGAAACACCATATATTTT.

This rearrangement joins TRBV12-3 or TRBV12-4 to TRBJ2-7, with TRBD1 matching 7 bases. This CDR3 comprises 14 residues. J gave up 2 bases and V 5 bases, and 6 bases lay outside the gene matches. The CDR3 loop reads CASSSSTGPYEQYF. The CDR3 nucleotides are TGTGCCAGCAGTAGCTCGACAGGGCCCTACGAGCAGTACTTC.